This T cell receptor (beta chain) was recorded in a study of T cell changes during pregnancy in multiple sclerosis (dated by TCRdb to about 2019). In terms of the full investigation: The study examined how the T cell repertoire changed over the course of pregnancy in women with multiple sclerosis.

Libraries were constructed by the immunoSEQ multiplex PCR assay. As stored in TCRdb, this immuneACCESS dataset retains in-frame rearrangements with V and J assigned. A fraction of the clones does not appear; measured against another copy, unresolved V genes explain less than half of the discrepancy, and the remainder lacks a known reason. In this sample the table shows over 55,000 clones, roughly 92% of which occur a single time. The top ten hold approximately 3.5% of the sample. This clone was seen once. It lacks a known antigen. No much larger clone is present one base from it, and per-base qualities are unavailable. The input for sequencing was CD8+ T cells from peripheral blood mononuclear cells, taken in the third trimester of pregnancy. The receptor's source is a female donor with multiple sclerosis, enrolled in a pregnancy study.

This receptor carries the CDR3 CASSTGTSGSNEQFF. In nucleotides, the sequence is TGCGCCAGCAGCACCGGGACTAGCGGGAGCAATGAGCAGTTCTTC. The chain is assembled from TRBV5-1 and TRBJ2-1; TRBD2 matches 14 bases in the middle. Its CDR3 holds 15 amino acids, cysteine through phenylalanine. The sequence is cut down to CDR3 DNA, 45 bases in frame from base 1. From a lookup of the germline V gene, CDR1 and CDR2 are SGHRS and YFSETQ. The V end gives up 4 bases and the J end 6 bases, leaving 3 bases in the junction not matched to a gene.